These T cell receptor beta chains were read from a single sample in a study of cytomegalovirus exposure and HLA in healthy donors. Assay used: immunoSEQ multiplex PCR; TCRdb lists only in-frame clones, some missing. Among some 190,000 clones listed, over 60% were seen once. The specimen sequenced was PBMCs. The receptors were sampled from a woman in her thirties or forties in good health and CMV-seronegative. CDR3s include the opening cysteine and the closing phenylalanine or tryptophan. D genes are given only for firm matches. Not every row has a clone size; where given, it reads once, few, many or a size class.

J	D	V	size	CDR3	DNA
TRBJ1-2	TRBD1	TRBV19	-	CASSIAGRGAYGYTF	TGTGCCAGTAGTATAGCGGGCAGGGGGGCCTATGGCTACACCTTC
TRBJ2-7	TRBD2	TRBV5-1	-	CASSPGTGGGHEQYF	TGCGCCAGCAGCCCCGGGACCGGGGGGGGTCACGAGCAGTACTTC
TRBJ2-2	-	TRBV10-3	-	CASLESRAGELFF	TGTGCCTCACTGGAGAGCAGAGCCGGGGAGCTGTTTTTT
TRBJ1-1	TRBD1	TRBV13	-	CASSAYNGQGRAEAFF	TGTGCCAGCAGCGCCTACAACGGACAGGGTAGGGCTGAAGCTTTCTTT
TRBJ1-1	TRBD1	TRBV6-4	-	CASSAGQGTTEAFF	TGTGCCAGCAGTGCGGGACAGGGGACCACTGAAGCTTTCTTT
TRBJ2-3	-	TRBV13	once	CASSEQGRGAADTQYF	TGTGCCAGCAGCGAACAGGGCCGGGGGGCCGCAGATACGCAGTATTTT
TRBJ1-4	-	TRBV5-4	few	CASSHQKGDEKLFF	TGTGCCAGCAGCCATCAGAAGGGGGATGAAAAACTGTTTTTT
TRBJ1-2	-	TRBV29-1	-	CSVAQGSSNYGYTF	TGCAGCGTAGCACAGGGATCCTCTAACTATGGCTACACCTTC
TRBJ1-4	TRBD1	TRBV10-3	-	CAISEVGQGREKLFF	TGTGCCATCAGTGAGGTGGGACAGGGTCGTGAAAAACTGTTTTTT
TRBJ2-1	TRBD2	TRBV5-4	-	CASSLSLAGGNEQFF	TGTGCCAGCAGCTTGAGTCTAGCGGGAGGCAATGAGCAGTTCTTC
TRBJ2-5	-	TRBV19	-	CASSQGLTETQYF	TGTGCCAGTAGCCAGGGGTTGACGGAGACCCAGTACTTC
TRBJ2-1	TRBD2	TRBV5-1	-	CASSLEGLAGERNEQFF	TGCGCCAGCAGCTTGGAAGGACTAGCGGGAGAAAGGAATGAGCAGTTCTTC
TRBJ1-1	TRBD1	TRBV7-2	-	CASSSQQGGNTEAFF	TGTGCCAGCAGCTCTCAACAGGGGGGAAACACTGAAGCTTTCTTT
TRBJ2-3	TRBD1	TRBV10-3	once	CAISDPRDRETDTQYF	TGTGCCATCAGTGACCCTCGGGACAGGGAAACAGATACGCAGTATTTT
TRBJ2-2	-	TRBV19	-	CASSIVTGELFF	TGTGCCAGTAGTATCGTGACCGGGGAGCTGTTTTTT
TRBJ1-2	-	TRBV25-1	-	CASSVSGGAGFNGYTF	TGTGCCAGCAGTGTATCGGGGGGCGCGGGCTTTAATGGCTACACCTTC
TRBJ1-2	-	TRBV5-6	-	CASSLFGEDYGYTF	TGTGCCAGCAGCTTGTTCGGGGAGGACTATGGCTACACCTTC
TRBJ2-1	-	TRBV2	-	CASSTNGNEQFF	TGTGCCAGCAGCACCAACGGCAATGAGCAGTTCTTC
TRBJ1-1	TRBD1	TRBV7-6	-	CASSPTGMNTEAFF	TGTGCCAGCAGCCCGACAGGGATGAACACTGAAGCTTTCTTT
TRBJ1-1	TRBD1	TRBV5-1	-	CASSSRQGTNTEAFF	TGCGCCAGCAGCTCCCGACAGGGAACCAACACTGAAGCTTTCTTT
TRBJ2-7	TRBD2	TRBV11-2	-	CASSLGYGRNSYEQYF	TGTGCCAGCAGCTTAGGGTACGGGAGGAACTCCTACGAGCAGTACTTC
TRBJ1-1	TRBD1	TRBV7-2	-	CASSLVAANQPGQGEAFF	TGTGCCAGCAGCTTAGTTGCCGCAAATCAACCCGGACAGGGGGAAGCTTTCTTT
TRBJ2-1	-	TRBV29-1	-	CSVERGSAYNEQFF	TGCAGCGTTGAAAGGGGGTCTGCGTACAATGAGCAGTTCTTC
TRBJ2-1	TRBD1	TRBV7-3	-	CASSSRDRGMEQFF	TGTGCCAGCAGCTCCCGGGACAGGGGTATGGAGCAGTTCTTC
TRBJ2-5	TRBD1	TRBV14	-	CASSHRGQGWVETQYF	TGTGCCAGCAGCCACAGAGGACAGGGGTGGGTAGAGACCCAGTACTTC
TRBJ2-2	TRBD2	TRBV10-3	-	CAISTGTSGANTGELFF	TGTGCCATCAGCACCGGGACTAGCGGAGCAAACACCGGGGAGCTGTTTTTT
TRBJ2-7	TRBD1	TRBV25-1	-	CASSAGQGAYEQYF	TGTGCCAGCAGTGCGGGACAGGGGGCCTACGAGCAGTACTTC
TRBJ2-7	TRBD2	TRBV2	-	CASLGAGGGTYEQYF	TGTGCCAGCCTGGGGGCGGGAGGTGGTACGTACGAGCAGTACTTC
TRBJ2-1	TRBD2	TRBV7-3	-	CASSPFPTSGSGRTINEQFF	TGTGCCAGCTCCCCCTTCCCCACTAGCGGGAGTGGGAGAACCATCAATGAGCAGTTCTTC
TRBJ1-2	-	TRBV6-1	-	CASSDRAKRLYGYTF	TGTGCCAGCAGTGATCGCGCTAAACGTCTCTATGGCTACACCTTC
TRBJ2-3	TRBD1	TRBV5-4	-	CASSLEGQGTDTQYF	TGTGCCAGCAGCTTGGAGGGACAGGGCACAGATACGCAGTATTTT
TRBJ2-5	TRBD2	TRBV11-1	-	CASSKMGTKEPQYF	TGTGCCAGCAGTAAGATGGGGACTAAGGAGCCCCAGTACTTC
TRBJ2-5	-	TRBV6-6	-	CASSGPGVRETQYF	TGTGCCAGCAGCGGGCCAGGGGTACGAGAGACCCAGTACTTC
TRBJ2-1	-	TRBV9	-	CASSVDGDLGNEQFF	TGTGCCAGCAGCGTAGACGGGGATCTGGGAAATGAGCAGTTCTTC
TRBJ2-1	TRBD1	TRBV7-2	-	CASSRDRAYNEQFF	TGTGCCAGCAGCCGGGACAGGGCCTACAATGAGCAGTTCTTC
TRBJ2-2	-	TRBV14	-	CASSQGPGTGELFF	TGTGCCAGCAGCCAAGGGCCGGGGACCGGGGAGCTGTTTTTT
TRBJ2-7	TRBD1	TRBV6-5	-	CASSYSDDRGAYEQYF	TGTGCCAGCAGTTACTCTGACGACAGGGGCGCCTACGAGCAGTACTTC
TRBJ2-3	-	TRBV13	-	CASSSDYTDTQYF	TGTGCCAGTTCATCGGACTACACAGATACGCAGTATTTT
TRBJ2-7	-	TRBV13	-	CASSIQGLGYEQYF	TGTGCCAGTTCAATTCAGGGTTTAGGGTACGAGCAGTACTTC
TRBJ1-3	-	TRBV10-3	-	CAISDKEVSGNTIYF	TGTGCCATCAGTGATAAGGAGGTGTCTGGAAACACCATATATTTT
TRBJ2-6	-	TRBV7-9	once	CASSLVIGANVLTF	TGTGCCAGCAGCTTAGTTATTGGGGCCAACGTCCTGACTTTC
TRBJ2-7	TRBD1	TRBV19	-	CASQGGPYEQYF	TGTGCCAGTCAAGGGGGCCCCTACGAGCAGTACTTC
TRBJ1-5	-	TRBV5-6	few	CASSRGGDDAYSNQPQHF	TGTGCCAGCAGCCGTGGAGGGGACGACGCCTATAGCAATCAGCCCCAGCATTTT
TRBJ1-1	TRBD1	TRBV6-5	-	CASGRTGGGSEAFF	TGTGCCAGCGGCCGGACAGGGGGCGGGAGTGAAGCTTTCTTT
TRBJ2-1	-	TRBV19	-	CASSPTSGEQFF	TGTGCCAGTAGCCCTACAAGCGGGGAGCAGTTCTTC